This T cell receptor beta chain was obtained from a study of cytotoxic CD8 clonotypes in ibrutinib-treated CLL. The overall study: Among responders, about 24 were partial and 2 complete; after median roughly 68 months, around 14 stayed remitted and approximately 12 progressed.

CDR3 size: 15 residues. Germline V gene sequence: CDR1 LGHNA, CDR2 YNFKEQ. With 1 base removed from V and 6 bases from J, the gap between germline ends came to 16 bases. The protocol was immunoSEQ multiplex PCR, while the TCRdb copy is restricted to in-frame clones and leaves out a portion. The sample records roughly 200,000 clones, over 60% being singletons. As regards this clone: Antigen unknown.

Whole-study findings and limits: Clonality (at baseline) was higher than in age-matched healthy donors and tracked circulating CD8+ T-cell counts. Public clonotypes occurred uncommonly; on treatment, they contracted or remained stable.

The V call is TRBV4-2, the J call TRBJ2-7; D is unclear. This sequence originates from a human donor with chronic lymphocytic leukemia. This specimen consisted of PBMCs, obtained after 24 months of ibrutinib treatment. The CDR3 bases are TGTGCCAGCAGCCAAGGAAGACAAGGTCTGGGCGAGCAGTACTTC. This translates into CASSQGRQGLGEQYF.